Below are 26 T cell receptor beta chains sequenced from a single sample in a study of cytomegalovirus exposure and HLA in healthy donors. PCR involved 60 Vbeta and 13 Jbeta primers. Repertoires were generated with immunoSEQ multiplex PCR, while TCRdb's copy carries only in-frame clones and drops some. Found here are 150,000 or so clones, about 85% of them singletons; the top ten hold approximately 1.9%. Sequenced material: PBMCs. These receptor sequences come from a man aged 18-30 years in good health and CMV-seronegative.

This clone was observed a single time. The rearrangement joins TRBV7-2 to TRBJ1-1; D remains unclear. Per germline, CDR1 SGHTA and CDR2 FQGNSA. The CDR3 runs 15 residues. The V end was cut by 1 base, the J end by 4 bases, with 13 bases between. The CDR3 loop is CASSLEGRGITEAFF. The CDR3 coding sequence is TGTGCCAGCAGCTTAGAGGGCCGGGGTATCACTGAAGCTTTCTTT.

V is TRBV4-2 and J is TRBJ1-2; D may be TRBD1 (5 bases). This CDR3 comprises 18 residues. V was clipped by 0 bases and J by 2 bases, with 19 bases between them. Germline V gene sequence: CDR1 LGHNA, CDR2 YNFKEQ. The CDR3 sequence is CASSQDFEGVGRNYGYTF. The CDR3 nucleotides are TGTGCCAGCAGCCAAGATTTTGAAGGGGTGGGGAGGAACTATGGCTACACCTTC.

The CDR3 region is CASSSPGQGLNEQFF. The CDR3 bases are TGTGCCAGCAGTTCTCCGGGACAGGGTTTGAATGAGCAGTTCTTC. The V and J genes are TRBV6-1 and TRBJ2-1, with 9 bases that match TRBD1. V was pared by 5 bases and J by 7 bases, with 9 bases of the junction left unmatched. The CDR3 has 15 residues. Germline loops: CDR1 MNHNS, CDR2 SASEGT.

The chain employs TRBV5-1 and TRBJ2-7; a weak D match, TRBD2 (5 bases). V gave up 4 bases and J gave up 0 bases, with 14 bases separating them. The CDR3 extends over 15 amino acids. Per the germline V gene, CDR1 is SGHRS and CDR2 is YFSETQ. The chain's CDR3 is CASSTAAATSYEQYF. In DNA form, the CDR3 reads TGCGCCAGCAGCACAGCAGCGGCGACCTCCTACGAGCAGTACTTC.

This clone was found a few times. The chain recombines TRBV5-1 with TRBJ2-1; 9 bases fit TRBD2. The CDR3 is made up of 17 amino acids. The germline CDR1 and CDR2 sequences are SGHRS and YFSETQ. Unmatched junction bases numbered 15, after V lost 3 bases and J lost 8 bases. The CDR3 DNA sequence: TGCGCCAGCAGCTGGGGTAGGGCTAGCGGGATTGGGGATGAGCAGTTCTTC. Translating gives CASSWGRASGIGDEQFF.

The chain joins TRBV14 to TRBJ1-2; 7 nucleotides match TRBD1. The CDR3 covers 13 residues. After removal of 4 bases from V and 3 bases from J, the junction contained 2 bases not matched to a gene. Looked up from germline, CDR1 is SGHDN and CDR2 is FVKESK. The CDR3, as DNA: TGTGCCAGCAGCCCTGGGACAGACTATGGCTACACCTTC. Translated: CASSPGTDYGYTF.

The rearrangement links TRBV11-2 to TRBJ2-1; 10 bases are shared with TRBD2. The CDR3 sequence is 17 residues long. Losses at the gene ends were 5 bases for V and 5 bases for J; bases not matched to a gene: 12. Germline CDR1 and CDR2: SGHAT and FQNNGV. In nucleotides, the CDR3 is TGTGCCAGCAGCATACGGATCGGGACTAGCGTGGACAATGAGCAGTTCTTC. Translated, it gives CASSIRIGTSVDNEQFF.

This clone was observed once. The V and J genes are TRBV27 and TRBJ1-6; 9 nucleotides align to TRBD1. The CDR3 covers 16 residues. Germline loops: CDR1 MNHEY, CDR2 SMNVEV (reference sequence). V trimming: 5 bases; J trimming: 10 bases; junction bases outside the gene matches: 12. CDR3 bases: TGTGCCAGCAGTACCCCGGACAGGGGAGGATACTCACCCCTCCACTTT. Translated: CASSTPDRGGYSPLHF.

This chain joins TRBV18 and TRBJ2-1; 11 nucleotides match TRBD1. The germline gives CDR1 KGHSH, CDR2 LQKENI. With V trimmed by 6 bases and J by 2 bases, 3 bases remained unmatched. The CDR3 consists of 15 residues. CDR3 sequence reads: CASSPGQGAYNEQFF. The CDR3 region has the DNA TGTGCCAGCTCGCCGGGACAGGGGGCCTACAATGAGCAGTTCTTC.

As regards this clone: Germline and junction disagree at one end, which may indicate a read error. The gene calls are TRBV7-9 and TRBJ2-2, with a possible D match to TRBD2 (5 bases). The CDR3 has 15 amino acids. The germline V gene encodes CDR1 SEHNR and CDR2 FQNEAQ (reference sequence). CDR3 amino acids: CSSSLRRSVTGELFF. The DNA of the CDR3 is TGTTCCAGCAGCTTAAGGAGGTCGGTTACCGGGGAGCTGTTTTTT.

V and J are TRBV7-9 and TRBJ1-5, with 7 positions matching TRBD1. Germline V CDR1 and CDR2: SEHNR, FQNEAQ (reference sequence). After removal of 5 bases from V and 4 bases from J, the junction contained 2 bases not matched to a gene. CDR3 length: 13 residues. The CDR3 loop reads CASSLGQNQPQHF. The CDR3 DNA sequence: TGTGCCAGCAGCCTGGGACAGAATCAGCCCCAGCATTTT.

The gene calls are TRBV27 and TRBJ2-1; D gene ambiguous. The CDR3 spans 13 residues. Looked up from germline, CDR1 is MNHEY and CDR2 is SMNVEV (reference sequence). V shed 2 bases and J shed 5 bases, with 7 bases lying between them. The CDR3 loop reads CASSLGLDNEQFF. The CDR3 nucleotides are TGTGCCAGCAGTTTAGGGCTCGACAATGAGCAGTTCTTC.

The chain has TRBV30 and TRBJ2-3, with D unresolved. This CDR3 region has 12 residues. Per germline, CDR1 GTSNPN and CDR2 SVGIG (reference sequence). V was shortened by 0 bases and J by 3 bases, with 4 bases between the two germline ends. The CDR3 protein is CAWSVRTDTQYF. In nucleotides, the CDR3 is TGTGCCTGGAGTGTTCGGACAGATACGCAGTATTTT.

As to this clone: Other nucleotide sequences in the sample specify the same CDR3. This chain links TRBV5-1 with TRBJ2-7, with TRBD1 matching over 12 bases. The germline CDR1 and CDR2 sequences are SGHRS and YFSETQ. The CDR3 has 14 amino acids. The V and J ends lost 4 bases and 4 bases, in that order; junction bases with no gene match: 3. CDR3 in amino acids: CASSPGQGAYEQYF. DNA for the CDR3: TGCGCCAGCAGCCCGGGACAGGGGGCTTACGAGCAGTACTTC.

This chain links TRBV5-6 with TRBJ2-3, with 8 bases fitting TRBD1. Per the germline V gene, CDR1 is SGHDT and CDR2 is YYEEEE. Germline trimming cut 2 bases from V and 5 bases from J; bases unmatched to any gene: 7. The CDR3 is made up of 15 amino acids. CDR3 coding DNA: TGTGCCAGCAGCTTTGGGACAGGTTATGTAGATACGCAGTATTTT. Translation: CASSFGTGYVDTQYF.

The chain joins TRBV4-1 to TRBJ2-7; D remains unclear. Per the germline V gene, CDR1 is MGHRA and CDR2 is YSYEKL. The V end was cut by 1 base, the J end by 4 bases, with 11 bases between. The CDR3 has 14 residues. The CDR3, as DNA: TGCGCCAGCAGCCAAGGCGACACCTTTTACGAGCAGTACTTC. Translation gives CASSQGDTFYEQYF.

This CDR3 reads CASSMGTPGASAHF. CDR3 nucleotides: TGTGCCAGTAGTATGGGGACTCCTGGAGCCAGCGCGCATTTT. V is TRBV19 and J is TRBJ1-5; D possibly corresponds to TRBD1 (5 bases). Trimming stripped 3 bases from V and 15 bases from J, with 21 bases between. Germline CDR1 and CDR2: LNHDA and SQIVND (reference sequence). The CDR3 spans 14 residues.

The chain recombines TRBV6-6 with TRBJ2-5; D possibly corresponds to TRBD2 (6 bases). V was cut by 8 bases and J by 4 bases, with 14 bases left in between. Germline CDR1 and CDR2: MNHNY and SVGAGI (reference sequence). The CDR3 contains 13 residues. The CDR3 DNA is TGTGCCAGCCGGGGGACTCGAAGAGAGACCCAGTACTTC. Amino acid sequence: CASRGTRRETQYF.

The CDR3 nucleotides are TGTGCCAGTAGTCTGGTAGCGGGAGATAATGAGCAGTTCTTC. Its translation is CASSLVAGDNEQFF. The chain employs TRBV19 and TRBJ2-1; 9 bases line up with TRBD2. Germline CDR1 reads LNHDA; CDR2 reads SQIVND (reference sequence). This CDR3 has 14 amino acids. The V gene end was trimmed by 5 bases and the J gene end by 7 bases; junction bases not matched to a gene: 6.

Only one count was recorded for this clone. The chain is built from TRBV4-1 and TRBJ1-1, with unresolved D. Trimming took 3 bases from V and 0 from J, leaving 8 bases between them. CDR3 length: 14 residues. Germline V gene data show CDR1 as MGHRA and CDR2 as YSYEKL. Here the CDR3 reads CASSQAGMNTEAFF. The CDR3 bases are TGCGCCAGCAGCCAGGCCGGGATGAACACTGAAGCTTTCTTT.

The chain has TRBV6-5 and TRBJ2-7; TRBD2 matches 13 bases. Germline-derived CDR1 and CDR2 are MNHEY and SVGAGI. V lost 6 bases to trimming and J lost 6 bases; unmatched junction nucleotides: 5. The CDR3 is 14 residues long. The CDR3 nucleotides read TGTGCCAGCAGAGGACTAGCGGGAGCCTTCGAGCAGTACTTC. Its translation is CASRGLAGAFEQYF.

V usage is TRBV28 and J usage is TRBJ1-3, with 7 bases that match TRBD1. CDR3 length equals 15 residues. Germline loops: CDR1 MDHEN, CDR2 SYDVKM. V lost 7 bases and J lost 2; bases outside the gene matches: 8. CDR3 sequence: CASTPGTGAGNTIYF. The CDR3 DNA sequence: TGTGCCAGCACCCCTGGAACAGGGGCTGGAAACACCATATATTTT.

The table lists this clone with a few counts. The V call is TRBV30, the J call TRBJ2-7, with D tentatively TRBD1 (5 bases). CDR1 GTSNPN and CDR2 SVGIG come from the germline V gene (reference sequence). The CDR3 consists of 16 residues. Trimming left V 3 bases short and J 6 bases short, with 24 bases between. CDR3 nucleotide sequence: TGTGCCTGGAGGCCCCTTTTGGGGCCCACCACCGGCGAGCAGTACTTC. Translation: CAWRPLLGPTTGEQYF.

This sequence joins TRBV4-1 and TRBJ2-5; 8 bases agree with TRBD1. CDR3 length equals 15 residues. Trimming took 3 bases from V and 5 from J; bases not matched to a gene: 8. CDR1 and CDR2 from the germline V gene are MGHRA and YSYEKL. The CDR3 coding sequence is TGCGCCAGCAGCCATGTGTCAGGGGGCCTGGAGACCCAGTACTTC. It yields the protein CASSHVSGGLETQYF.

This clone was seen a handful of times. This sequence joins TRBV29-1 and TRBJ2-7; the D is unclear. The CDR3 is 14 amino acids. Trimming shortened V by 7 bases and J by 1 base, and 17 bases separated the two germline ends. Germline CDR1 SQVTM, CDR2 ANQGSEA. The DNA of the CDR3 is TGCAGCGGTAAACTTGACACGGAATCCTACGAGCAGTACTTC. Translating it yields CSGKLDTESYEQYF.

The chain links TRBV5-6 to TRBJ1-1, with D maybe TRBD1 (5 bases). Trimming shortened V by 5 bases and J by 0 bases, and 17 bases separated the two germline ends. Germline-derived CDR1 and CDR2 are SGHDT and YYEEEE. The CDR3 loop spans 16 amino acids. CDR3 amino acids: CASSYIRTDMNTEAFF. CDR3 sequence (DNA): TGTGCCAGCAGTTATATCCGGACGGACATGAACACTGAAGCTTTCTTT.